This T cell receptor (beta chain) came from a study of beta chain features in type 1 diabetes (dated by TCRdb to 2016 to 2018). Regarding the research as a whole: Patients and healthy donors did not differ in mean age, gender distribution, total cell number or subset yield. Whereas all 28 donors provided naive and central memory subsets, regulatory and stem cell-like memory subsets were isolated from just 8 patients and roughly 8 healthy donors. A total of some 100,000,000 sorted cells were examined across all samples, and a strong correlation was observed between cell number per subset and RNA yield. The study compared the TCRB repertoires of sorted circulating CD4+ T cell subsets in recently diagnosed type 1 diabetes patients with those in matched healthy donors.

Results the study describes overall, beyond this receptor: A moderate but significant shortening of TCRB CDR3 length was observed in type 1 diabetes patients in all four CD4+ subsets. Patients with type 1 diabetes made fewer insertions and deleted more nucleotides at VDJ recombination sites, implying thymic rearrangement abnormalities. Naive, central memory and regulatory TCRB repertoires appeared more similar among patients than among healthy donors. HLA sub-analyses involved small numbers of individuals, so any influence of HLA type on TCRB rearrangement remained unresolved. Shorter templates might be favored by PCR, yet because patient and control samples were amplified and corrected together, any such skew would affect both groups equally. Because cDNA was sequenced instead of genomic DNA, highly expressing activated cells could be over-represented, though the groups showed no difference in activation or CD3 levels.

V loses 1 base of germline sequence and J loses 1 base, and the interval between the two ends is 15 bases. Spanning cysteine to phenylalanine, the CDR3 consists of 17 amino acids. The CDR3 DNA has 51 bases and is translated from base 1. The germline V gene yields SGHTA for CDR1 and FQGNSA for CDR2. This clone was found a few times. This clone's antigen is unknown. It has no much larger one-base neighbor in the sample; base qualities were not kept. A single peripheral blood draw of about 116 mL on average was collected from each donor into heparinised tubes. Naive, central memory, regulatory and stem cell-like memory CD4+ T cells were sorted on a BD FACSAria II using a panel including CD45RO, CCR7, CD25, CD127, CD95 and CD27. Purity was above 98% for every sorted population. PBMCs were separated immediately by Lymphoprep density gradient centrifugation and were stained directly, without being cultured. So that batch effects would be minimized, each experiment stained and sorted samples in pairs, pairing one healthy donor with one patient.

The entire isolated RNA was reverse transcribed using the High Capacity cDNA Reverse Transcription Kit, and thus expressed TCRB transcripts were sequenced. Deep immunoSEQ sequencing was performed on naive, central memory and regulatory T cell samples, with an average of roughly 3.3 million total reads per sample. After sorted cells were lysed in RLT buffer, RNA was extracted with DNase-treated RNeasy Micro or Mini kits, with the choice depending on cell number. To prevent cross-contamination, every cell subset was processed on its own, while patient and healthy donor samples were processed together. TCRB sequences were amplified from cDNA with the immunoSEQ multiplex PCR, producing 87-bp fragments spanning the CDR3 region. Sequencing of the amplicons was done on the Illumina HiSeq platform. The authors' pipeline ran thus. PCR bias was corrected computationally using synthetic template baselines, and reads within Hamming distance 2 were collapsed, with unmergeable singletons discarded. Reads were aligned to IMGT to assign V, D and J genes, CDR3 length, and insertions or deletions at six rearrangement sites. Within each subset, clonotype counts were normalized to sorted cell number, after which true diversity and Gini coefficients were computed with the tcR R package. The overlap coefficient, calculated on TCRB nucleotide sequences, was used to quantify repertoire sharing. Out-of-frame TCRB sequences from naive cells were analyzed to stand in for the pre-selection repertoire. TCRdb re-hosts the immuneACCESS table, in-frame sequences only. Its copies lack some clones; in the studies checked, an unresolved V gene accounts for under half of them, and the cause for the rest is not known. The DNA was the basis for D and trimming; V, J and clone size are from that table. Present in this sample are hundreds of thousands of clones, roughly 31% of which were seen just once. The ten largest account for about 0.06% of the sample.

Recombination joined TRBV7-2 with TRBJ2-3; confidence is insufficient to name the D gene. The sequencing input was naive CD4+ T cells from blood. The sample's cell subset or site label, decoded: true naive CD4+ T cells. The TCR comes from a man aged 18 to 30 in good health. Here is the DNA: TGTGCCAGCAGCTTAGAACCGGTTGTCAGAGGCACAGATACGCAGTATTTT. Its product reads: CASSLEPVVRGTDTQYF.